This is a list of T cell receptor beta chains from one sample in a study of PD-1 blockade in classical Hodgkin lymphoma. The repertoire was sequenced with immunoSEQ multiplex PCR; TCRdb's copy has only in-frame clones and lacks some. Here the sample spans about 98,000 clones, roughly 92% being singletons. Sample: peripheral blood mononuclear cells (PBMCs), taken at baseline. These receptors were obtained from a human donor with classical Hodgkin lymphoma. CDR3s include the opening cysteine and the closing phenylalanine or tryptophan. A D gene is named only where the DNA matches it firmly. Not all rows give a size; the values are once, few, many and, for expanded clones, a class.

j_gene: TRBJ2-1; abundance: -; d_gene: -; v_gene: TRBV19; CDR3nt: TGTGCCAGTAGTGCGCCCGAAGGATTAAAGGAGCAGTTCTTC; CDR3aa: CASSAPEGLKEQFF
j_gene: TRBJ2-6; abundance: once; d_gene: TRBD1; v_gene: TRBV30; CDR3nt: TGTGCCTGGAGTCTCGGGACAGGGCTCTCTGGGGCCAACGTCCTGACTTTC; CDR3aa: CAWSLGTGLSGANVLTF
j_gene: TRBJ1-1; abundance: -; d_gene: -; v_gene: TRBV6-1; CDR3nt: TGTGCCAGCAGACGGACGGGGGAAGCTTTCTTT; CDR3aa: CASRRTGEAFF
j_gene: TRBJ1-2; abundance: -; d_gene: -; v_gene: TRBV23-1; CDR3nt: TGCGCCAGCAGTCAACATAAAGGTCACCTTCCCGGGGCAGCTAACTATGGCTACACCTTC; CDR3aa: CASSQHKGHLPGAANYGYTF
j_gene: TRBJ2-5; abundance: -; d_gene: -; v_gene: TRBV2; CDR3nt: TGTGCCAGCAGAGCTTCCAGGGGAATACAAGAGACCCAGTACTTC; CDR3aa: CASRASRGIQETQYF
j_gene: TRBJ1-4; abundance: -; d_gene: TRBD1; v_gene: TRBV28; CDR3nt: TGTGCCAGCAGTTTATGGACAGGGGGCTTCGGTGAAAAACTGTTTTTT; CDR3aa: CASSLWTGGFGEKLFF
j_gene: TRBJ2-3; abundance: -; d_gene: -; v_gene: TRBV28; CDR3nt: TGTGCCAGCAGTTTTCGACTAGACGGCACAGATACGCAGTATTTT; CDR3aa: CASSFRLDGTDTQYF
j_gene: TRBJ1-3; abundance: -; d_gene: TRBD1; v_gene: TRBV10-3; CDR3nt: TGTGCCATCAGTGGTACCAACAGGGGTGGAAACACCATATATTTT; CDR3aa: CAISGTNRGGNTIYF
j_gene: TRBJ2-3; abundance: -; d_gene: TRBD1; v_gene: TRBV27; CDR3nt: TGTGCCAGCACCATGACAGGGGGCGCGCAGTATTTT; CDR3aa: CASTMTGGAQYF
j_gene: TRBJ2-1; abundance: -; d_gene: -; v_gene: TRBV5-1; CDR3nt: TGCGCCAGCAGCCCCGGGGGCTCCTACAATGAGCAGTTCTTC; CDR3aa: CASSPGGSYNEQFF
j_gene: TRBJ2-1; abundance: -; d_gene: -; v_gene: TRBV4-1; CDR3nt: TGCGCCAGCAGCCAAGGACTCTACAATGAGCAGTTCTTC; CDR3aa: CASSQGLYNEQFF
j_gene: TRBJ1-3; abundance: -; d_gene: TRBD1; v_gene: TRBV28; CDR3nt: TGTGCCAGCAGCTTACAGGGGGGTCCTGGAAACACCATATATTTT; CDR3aa: CASSLQGGPGNTIYF
j_gene: TRBJ2-6; abundance: -; d_gene: TRBD1; v_gene: TRBV4-1; CDR3nt: TGCGCCAGCTCCCAAGGGGGCTCGGCTGGGGCCAACGTCCTGACTTTC; CDR3aa: CASSQGGSAGANVLTF
j_gene: TRBJ2-5; abundance: -; d_gene: -; v_gene: TRBV15; CDR3nt: TGTGCCACCAGCAGATCACTAGACTACGAAGAGACCCAGTACTTC; CDR3aa: CATSRSLDYEETQYF
j_gene: TRBJ1-5; abundance: -; d_gene: -; v_gene: TRBV19; CDR3nt: TGTGCCAGTAGGAGGGTTTTGAGCAATCAGCCCCAGCATTTT; CDR3aa: CASRRVLSNQPQHF
j_gene: TRBJ2-4; abundance: -; d_gene: -; v_gene: TRBV6-1; CDR3nt: TGTGCCAGCAGTGAACCTTCAGGGTTAGGGGGAGGCAAAAACATTCAGTACTTC; CDR3aa: CASSEPSGLGGGKNIQYF
j_gene: TRBJ2-7; abundance: -; d_gene: TRBD2; v_gene: TRBV5-4; CDR3nt: TGTGCCAGCAGCTTAAAGCGGGAGCTAGCCTACGAGCAGTACTTC; CDR3aa: CASSLKRELAYEQYF
j_gene: TRBJ1-2; abundance: few; d_gene: TRBD1; v_gene: TRBV4-1; CDR3nt: TGCGCCAGCAGCCGGGCCGGGACAGGGACGAGTGGCTACACCTTC; CDR3aa: CASSRAGTGTSGYTF
j_gene: TRBJ2-5; abundance: -; d_gene: TRBD2; v_gene: TRBV20-1; CDR3nt: TGCAGTCCCAAGCGGGAGGAGACCCAGTACTTC; CDR3aa: CSPKREETQYF
j_gene: TRBJ1-2; abundance: -; d_gene: -; v_gene: TRBV6-1; CDR3nt: TGTGCCAGCAGTGAAATGGGGGGGCTGTGGAACACCTTC; CDR3aa: CASSEMGGLWNTF
j_gene: TRBJ1-2; abundance: -; d_gene: -; v_gene: TRBV18; CDR3nt: TGTGCCAGCTCACCACCGGCAGGGGTCTATGGCTACACCTTC; CDR3aa: CASSPPAGVYGYTF
j_gene: TRBJ2-5; abundance: -; d_gene: -; v_gene: TRBV9; CDR3nt: TGTGCCAGCAGCCCCGGGACTGAAGAGACCCAGTACTTC; CDR3aa: CASSPGTEETQYF
j_gene: TRBJ1-1; abundance: -; d_gene: TRBD1; v_gene: TRBV27; CDR3nt: TGTGCCAGCAGTCAACAGGGGCTCTCTGAAGCTTTCTTT; CDR3aa: CASSQQGLSEAFF
j_gene: TRBJ2-7; abundance: -; d_gene: TRBD2; v_gene: TRBV10-3; CDR3nt: TGTGCCATCAGTGAGTCCGGTTCCCGGGGGGGCGATTACGAGCAGTACTTC; CDR3aa: CAISESGSRGGDYEQYF
j_gene: TRBJ1-2; abundance: -; d_gene: -; v_gene: TRBV2; CDR3nt: TGTGCCAGCAGTCCGGAAGGCCTTTATGGCTACACCTTC; CDR3aa: CASSPEGLYGYTF
j_gene: TRBJ1-2; abundance: -; d_gene: TRBD1; v_gene: TRBV27; CDR3nt: TGTGCCAGCAGTCCCCTGGACAGGGAGGATGGCTACACCTTC; CDR3aa: CASSPLDREDGYTF
j_gene: TRBJ2-7; abundance: -; d_gene: -; v_gene: TRBV30; CDR3nt: TGTGCCTGGAGTGTATTGGATCGGACATCCGAACGGTACTTC; CDR3aa: CAWSVLDRTSERYF
j_gene: TRBJ2-6; abundance: few; d_gene: -; v_gene: TRBV30; CDR3nt: TGTGCCTGGAGATTACAGGGTTGGGGGGCCAACGTCCTGACTTTC; CDR3aa: CAWRLQGWGANVLTF
j_gene: TRBJ1-1; abundance: -; d_gene: -; v_gene: TRBV27; CDR3nt: TGTGCCACCGCTTACAGGGTTGGGAACACTGAAGCTTTCTTT; CDR3aa: CATAYRVGNTEAFF
j_gene: TRBJ2-3; abundance: -; d_gene: TRBD1; v_gene: TRBV7-2; CDR3nt: TGTGCCAGCAGCCCCTTTACAGGGGGCATCGGAGATACGCAGTATTTT; CDR3aa: CASSPFTGGIGDTQYF
j_gene: TRBJ2-5; abundance: -; d_gene: -; v_gene: TRBV28; CDR3nt: TGTGCCAGCAGCCTCCCTTCGGCGGAGGGATCAAGGTTGGAGACCCAGTACTTC; CDR3aa: CASSLPSAEGSRLETQYF
j_gene: TRBJ2-7; abundance: once; d_gene: -; v_gene: TRBV10-3; CDR3nt: TGTGCCAGCGGGTCCACTTACGAGCAGTACTTC; CDR3aa: CASGSTYEQYF
j_gene: TRBJ2-7; abundance: -; d_gene: TRBD1; v_gene: TRBV28; CDR3nt: TGTGCCAGCAGTTTAGGCAGGGGGATTCCCTCCTACGAGCAGTACTTC; CDR3aa: CASSLGRGIPSYEQYF
j_gene: TRBJ1-4; abundance: -; d_gene: -; v_gene: TRBV27; CDR3nt: TGTGCCAGTTCGGACGGCGCAACTAATGAAAAACTGTTTTTT; CDR3aa: CASSDGATNEKLFF
j_gene: TRBJ1-4; abundance: -; d_gene: -; v_gene: TRBV19; CDR3nt: TGTGCCAGTAGTAAAGGGGTTCCGGGAGAAAAACTGTTTTTT; CDR3aa: CASSKGVPGEKLFF
j_gene: TRBJ1-5; abundance: -; d_gene: -; v_gene: TRBV6-1; CDR3nt: TGTGCCAGCAGTGAAGCGGGGGGAAGCAATCAGCCCCAGCATTTT; CDR3aa: CASSEAGGSNQPQHF
j_gene: TRBJ2-1; abundance: -; d_gene: TRBD2; v_gene: TRBV5-1; CDR3nt: TGCGCCAGCAGCTTCGGACTAGCCAATGAGCAGTTCTTC; CDR3aa: CASSFGLANEQFF
j_gene: TRBJ1-1; abundance: -; d_gene: -; v_gene: TRBV5-6; CDR3nt: TGTGCCAGCAGCAATCGGGGGGCAGCTTTCTTT; CDR3aa: CASSNRGAAFF
j_gene: TRBJ2-7; abundance: -; d_gene: TRBD1; v_gene: TRBV6-6; CDR3nt: TGTGCCAGCAGCCTTGGACAGGGCCACCTCTACGAGCAGTACTTC; CDR3aa: CASSLGQGHLYEQYF
j_gene: TRBJ2-1; abundance: once; d_gene: TRBD2; v_gene: TRBV27; CDR3nt: TGTGCCAGCAGTTTAGGCCTAGCGGGAGTAGGTGAGCAGTTCTTC; CDR3aa: CASSLGLAGVGEQFF
j_gene: TRBJ1-6; abundance: -; d_gene: -; v_gene: TRBV6-1; CDR3nt: TGTGCCAGCAGTGACGACTATAATTCACCCCTCCACTTT; CDR3aa: CASSDDYNSPLHF
j_gene: TRBJ2-7; abundance: once; d_gene: TRBD1; v_gene: TRBV15; CDR3nt: TGTGCCACCAGCAGATACCCGGACAGGGGGAACGAGCAGTACTTC; CDR3aa: CATSRYPDRGNEQYF
j_gene: TRBJ2-1; abundance: -; d_gene: TRBD2; v_gene: TRBV5-1; CDR3nt: TGCGCCAGCAGCCCCCGGACTAGCGGGAGGGCCCCGTCCTACAATGAGCAGTTCTTC; CDR3aa: CASSPRTSGRAPSYNEQFF
j_gene: TRBJ2-2; abundance: -; d_gene: -; v_gene: TRBV12-5; CDR3nt: TGTGCTAGTGGTCCTGATACACACGTAAGGGTCACCGGGGAGCTGTTTTTT; CDR3aa: CASGPDTHVRVTGELFF
j_gene: TRBJ1-5; abundance: -; d_gene: -; v_gene: TRBV2; CDR3nt: TGTGCCAGCAGGGCAGGGACCCTTAGCAATCAGCCCCAGCATTTT; CDR3aa: CASRAGTLSNQPQHF